The clone carrying this T cell receptor (beta chain) has just a few counts. Researchers ran the PCR with 60 Vbeta and 13 Jbeta primers. Some clones are missing from TCRdb's copy, which holds only in-frame ones; the method was immunoSEQ multiplex PCR. The table lists fewer than 200,000 clones, 70% to 85% of them singletons. V was cut by 0 bases and J by 7 bases, with 11 bases left in between. The germline CDR1 and CDR2 sequences are SGHRS and YFSETQ. There are 13 residues in the CDR3. The data belong to a study of cytomegalovirus exposure and HLA in healthy donors. Likely unrecorded immune exposures existed in these nominally healthy donors.

This receptor was taken from a middle-aged man in good health and CMV-seronegative. The sample consisted of PBMCs. The V and J genes are TRBV5-1 and TRBJ2-7; the D gene is possibly TRBD2 (5 bases). The CDR3 region has the DNA TGCGCCAGCAGCTTGGGTGGACTTGAGGAGCAGTACTTC. It yields the protein CASSLGGLEEQYF.